This TCR beta chain is from a study of blood T cells in healthy people across ages. The V gene's germline CDR1 is LGHDT and CDR2 YNNKEL (reference sequence). Trimming took off 5 bases at V and 2 bases at J, with 10 bases between the two ends. There are 14 residues in the CDR3. Using a J-beta primer mix together with a sample-barcoded 5' primer, a second PCR was run for about 6 to 11 cycles. TCRdb re-called the 5' RACE reads through MiXCR, storing one row per CDR3 protein. Here the sample spans 590,000 or so distinct CDR3 sequences, approximately 30% being singletons. This clonotype was seen repeatedly, ten times or more.

The source is a woman of 80 years or more in good health. The V call is TRBV3-1, the J call TRBJ1-5; D not certain. The sequenced material came from blood. The CDR3 here is CASSGGIRNQPQHF. In DNA form, the CDR3 reads TGTGCCAGCAGCGGCGGAATTCGCAATCAGCCCCAGCATTTT.